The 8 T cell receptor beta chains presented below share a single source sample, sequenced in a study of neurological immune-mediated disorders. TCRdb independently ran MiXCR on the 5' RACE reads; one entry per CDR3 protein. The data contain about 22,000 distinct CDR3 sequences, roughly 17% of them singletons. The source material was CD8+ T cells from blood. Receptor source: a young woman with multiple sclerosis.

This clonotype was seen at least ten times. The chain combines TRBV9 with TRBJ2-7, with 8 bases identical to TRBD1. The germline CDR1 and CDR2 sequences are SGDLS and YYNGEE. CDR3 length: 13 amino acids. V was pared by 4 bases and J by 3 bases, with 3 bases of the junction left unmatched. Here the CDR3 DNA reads TGTGCCAGCAGCAAAGACAGGGGCTACGAGCAGTACGTC. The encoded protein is CASSKDRGYEQYV.

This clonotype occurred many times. In DNA form, the CDR3 reads TGTGCCAGCAGCTGGACTAGCGCGCAAGAGACCCAGTACTTC. As protein: CASSWTSAQETQYF. The V and J genes are TRBV7-8 and TRBJ2-5; 9 bases map to TRBD2. Germline-derived CDR1 and CDR2 are SGHVS and FQNEAQ. V was pared by 4 bases and J by 2 bases, with 2 bases of the junction left unmatched. The CDR3 spans 14 residues.

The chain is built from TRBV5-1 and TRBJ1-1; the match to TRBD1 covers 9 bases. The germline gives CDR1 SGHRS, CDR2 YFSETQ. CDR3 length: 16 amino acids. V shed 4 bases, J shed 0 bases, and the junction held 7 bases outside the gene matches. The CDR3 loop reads CASSTGQGYMNTEAFF. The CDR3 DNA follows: TGCGCCAGCAGCACGGGACAGGGCTACATGAACACTGAAGCTTTCTTT.

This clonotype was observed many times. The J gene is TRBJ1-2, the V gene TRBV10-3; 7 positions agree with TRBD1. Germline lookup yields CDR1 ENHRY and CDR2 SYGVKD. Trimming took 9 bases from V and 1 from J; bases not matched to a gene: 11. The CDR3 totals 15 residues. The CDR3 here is CAIRYGTDLNYGYTF. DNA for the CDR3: TGTGCCATTAGATATGGGACAGATCTTAACTATGGCTACACCTTC.

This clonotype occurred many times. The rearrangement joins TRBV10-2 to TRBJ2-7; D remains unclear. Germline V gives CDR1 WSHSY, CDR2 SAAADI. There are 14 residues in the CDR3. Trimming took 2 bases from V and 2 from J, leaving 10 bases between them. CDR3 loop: CASSEMSFPYEQYF. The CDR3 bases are TGCGCCAGCAGTGAGATGTCCTTTCCCTACGAGCAGTACTTC.

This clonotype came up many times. CDR3 nucleotides: TGTGCCAGCAGTTTAGCGAGCGGGGGGATCAATGAGCAGTTCTTC. It is translated as CASSLASGGINEQFF. The gene calls are TRBV12-3 or TRBV12-4 and TRBJ2-1, with 9 bases matching TRBD2. The V and J ends lost 0 bases and 6 bases, in that order; junction bases with no gene match: 3. The CDR3 extends over 15 amino acids.

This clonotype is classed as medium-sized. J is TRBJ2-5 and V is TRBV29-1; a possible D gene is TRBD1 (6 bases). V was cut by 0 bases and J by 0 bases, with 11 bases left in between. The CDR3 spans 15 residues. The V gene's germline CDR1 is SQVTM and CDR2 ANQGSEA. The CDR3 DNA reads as TGCAGCGTTGAAGATGGGGACACCTACCAAGAGACCCAGTACTTC. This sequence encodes CSVEDGDTYQETQYF.

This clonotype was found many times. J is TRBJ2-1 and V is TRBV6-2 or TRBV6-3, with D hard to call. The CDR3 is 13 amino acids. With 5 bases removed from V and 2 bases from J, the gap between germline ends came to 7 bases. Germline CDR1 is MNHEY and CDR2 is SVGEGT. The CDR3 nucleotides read TGTGCCAGCAGTCTAGGGCCCTACAATGAGCAGTTCTTC. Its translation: CASSLGPYNEQFF.